Listed here is a single T cell receptor beta chain. The sample holds many counts of this clonotype. Its binding antigen is unknown. No per-base quality is available; no much larger clone lies one base away. This specimen belongs to a study of neurological immune-mediated disorders (dated by TCRdb to the late 2010s). With respect to the entire study: Among the 34 multiple sclerosis patients, relapsing-remitting MS was present in approximately 31 and secondary progressive MS was present in 3. Using UMI-based sequencing, the study compared peripheral blood TCR-beta repertoires from patients with HTLV-I-associated myelopathy (HAM/TSP), patients with multiple sclerosis, and healthy controls. The 106 TCR-beta libraries included longitudinal samples, technical triplicates and paired sorted CD4+ and CD8+ T-cell subsets alongside PBMC samples. The cohort was made up of about 65 subjects, consisting of some 15 HAM/TSP patients, 34 multiple sclerosis patients and 20 healthy controls. Study-wide findings and limitations: The highest TCR clonal expansion was observed in HAM/TSP patients, whereas the lowest was observed in MS patients, even when compared with healthy controls. No identical CDR3 amino acid sequences were found to be shared among expanded clones across subjects, suggesting that TCR-beta repertoires were private in all groups. The MS cluster was not associated with any clinical or MRI features, and the authors stated that larger cohorts are needed. Phylogenetic analysis grouped repertoires from 18 of 34 MS patients into a cluster of related CDR3 sequences, suggesting a possible repertoire-level signature.

For unsorted PBMC libraries, 2 million PBMCs were used after storage in RNAlater at -80 degrees C until RNA extraction. Multiple sclerosis patients were enrolled in a US clinical protocol evaluating disease progression by magnetic resonance imaging. Peripheral blood was subjected to Ficoll-Hypaque density gradient centrifugation to isolate PBMCs, which were then cryopreserved in liquid nitrogen. CDR3 length: 13 amino acids, cysteine to phenylalanine. Of all the DNA, just the CDR3 is kept, 39 bases in frame from base 1. V is reduced by 0 bases and J by 9 bases, leaving a spacing of 9 bases between them. Taken from the germline V gene, the CDR1 and CDR2 loops are LGHNA and YNFKEQ. cDNA was synthesized by template-switch 5'RACE using a primer carrying a 10-nucleotide random unique molecular identifier by which each TCR transcript was tagged. Each sequencing run produced over 170 million TCR-beta sequences covering 15-18 subjects. The RNeasy kit was used for extraction of total RNA. The KAPA Real-time Library Amplification kit was used to amplify TCR-beta VDJ regions with primers for the TCR constant region and the 5'RACE anchor. Sample indexes and Illumina adaptors were added in a first PCR, and a second PCR then increased library yield. The roughly 650 bp TCR product was size-selected on a 2% E-gel SizeSelection system after Ampure bead purification. Library quality was checked on a Bioanalyzer, concentration was measured with Qubit, and libraries were quantified with the Kapa Library Quantification kit before pooling. An Illumina HiSeq 2500 was used to sequence the libraries paired-end at 2 x 150 bp. To increase sequence diversity, roughly 24-30% phiX was spiked into each library pool. Per the authors' processing: The quality-filtered reads were processed with the UMI-based MiGEC pipeline, whose error correction step removed more than 75% of the raw TCR sequences. IMGT germline references were used for alignment of VDJ genes, and clonotypes were defined by a unique CDR3 amino acid sequence together with V-J genes. Clonal expansion, Shannon diversity, and CDR3 relatedness (CalcPairwiseDistances, ClusterSamples) were evaluated with VDJtools, and phylogenetic trees were built with CLCbio workbench. Clones with at least 8 unique UMIs were defined as expanded, with this threshold being based on coefficient-of-variation modelling across technical triplicates. TCRdb handled the public reads itself, with Q25 trimming in fastp and clone calling in MiXCR, and kept productive beta chains. When rows share a CDR3 protein, they turn into one entry using the most common DNA and genes. None of the V and J calls come from the authors' own analysis; TCRdb made them. This sample has about 66,000 distinct CDR3 sequences in its table, and 4.5% of those were observed once. Around 6.9% of the sample rests with the top ten.

In this chain, TRBV4-2 is recombined with TRBJ2-1; no D gene is confidently identified. This sequence was found in a man aged 30 to 45 with multiple sclerosis. Sequencing was done on a sample of PBMCs. The bases read TGTGCCAGCAGCCAAGAAGCTAGGGCTGAGCAGTTCTTC. Its product reads: CASSQEARAEQFF.